Here is one TCR beta chain with its context. The antigen is undetermined. The source of the sample is a study of vaccination effects on CD4 cells after COVID-19. Assay: immunoSEQ multiplex PCR; the TCRdb copy retains only in-frame clones and omits some. Among 45,000 to 75,000 clones listed, about 74% were seen once. Investigators separated out CD4+ T cells once around nine days of culture had passed. Nobody among the vaccine recipients had prior SARS-CoV-2 infection (nucleocapsid antibodies were negative). On day 3 and again on day 7, half the medium was replaced with IL-2 medium. Findings of the study overall: Long after vaccination, the clones induced by infection and by vaccine shrank markedly in size.

Germline-derived CDR1 and CDR2 are SGHNT and YYREEE (reference sequence). The CDR3 extends over 15 amino acids. V shed 4 bases, J shed 1 base, and the junction held 0 bases outside the gene matches. The sequencing here drew on CD4+ T cells from PBMCs cultured without peptide, taken before COVID-19 vaccination. V is TRBV5-4 and J is TRBJ2-1; 12 bases line up with TRBD2. This TCR came from a human donor who received a COVID-19 vaccine. DNA for the CDR3: TGTGCCAGCAGCGGGACTAGCGGGTCCTACAATGAGCAGTTCTTC. As protein: CASSGTSGSYNEQFF.